A selection of T cell receptor beta chains follows, all from one sample in a study of T cells after yellow fever vaccination. Each CDR3 protein gets one entry after TCRdb re-called the 5' RACE reads with MiXCR. The data contain about 350,000 distinct CDR3 sequences, under 15% of them seen just once; the ten biggest clones take up 3.2%. Sequencing used CD4+ T cells sorted from PBMCs, obtained 15 days after the yellow fever booster vaccination. The receptors were sampled from a man aged 18-30 years who received the YFV17D yellow fever vaccine. Each CDR3 is given with its conserved first and last residue. A D gene is named only where the DNA matches it firmly. Part of the rows lack a size; the others show once, few, many or a class for expanded clones.

TRBV12-3/TRBV12-4	-	few	TRBJ1-4	CASRTTGGGEKLFF	TGTGCCAGCAGAACGACAGGCGGGGGCGAAAAACTGTTTTTT
TRBV29-1	TRBD1	-	TRBJ2-2	CASRWDRNTGELFF	TGCGCGTCGCGGTGGGACAGGAACACCGGGGAGCTGTTTTTT
TRBV5-1	-	many	TRBJ2-5	CASSLQGGQETQYF	TGCGCCAGCAGCTTGCAAGGGGGCCAAGAGACCCAGTACTTC
TRBV20-1	-	few	TRBJ2-1	CSARADSSYNEQFF	TGCAGTGCTAGAGCGGATAGCTCCTACAATGAGCAGTTCTTC
TRBV19	TRBD2	few	TRBJ2-3	CASSFGLAGNTDTQYF	TGTGCCAGTAGTTTCGGACTAGCGGGGAACACAGATACGCAGTATTTT
TRBV3-1	-	-	TRBJ1-5	CASSQVFGPPQHF	TGTGCCAGCAGCCAAGTGTTCGGTCCGCCCCAGCATTTT
TRBV5-1	TRBD1	-	TRBJ2-3	CASSFVQGADTQYF	TGCGCCAGCAGCTTTGTACAGGGGGCAGATACGCAGTATTTT
TRBV5-5	-	-	TRBJ1-1	CASQGSLNTEAFF	TGTGCCAGCCAGGGCAGTTTGAACACTGAAGCTTTCTTT
TRBV10-3	TRBD1	few	TRBJ2-5	CAIRAGTGVETQYF	TGTGCCATCAGGGCCGGGACAGGGGTAGAGACCCAGTACTTC
TRBV5-1	-	-	TRBJ1-2	CASSLAGRSGYTF	TGCGCCAGCAGCTTGGCAGGGCGCTCTGGCTACACCTTC
TRBV6-5	TRBD1	-	TRBJ1-3	CASSYSTGGESGNTIYF	TGTGCCAGCAGTTACTCGACAGGGGGAGAATCTGGAAACACCATATATTTT
TRBV5-1	-	few	TRBJ2-6	CASSLEGLNPAPTGTGANVLTF	TGCGCCAGCAGCTTGGAGGGATTAAATCCCGCCCCCACAGGGACCGGGGCCAACGTCCTGACTTTC
TRBV3-1	-	few	TRBJ1-2	CASSQIAANYGYTF	TGTGCCAGCAGCCAGATTGCGGCTAACTATGGCTACACCTTC
TRBV5-4	TRBD2	-	TRBJ2-3	CASSNRASGGPIGTQYF	TGTGCCAGCAGCAATAGGGCTAGCGGGGGGCCGATAGGTACGCAGTATTTT
TRBV7-9	-	many	TRBJ2-1	CASSPIGVLRPNEQFF	TGTGCCAGCAGCCCCATCGGGGTCCTCCGGCCCAATGAGCAGTTCTTC
TRBV6-5	TRBD1	few	TRBJ1-1	CASSYRRTGGTEAFF	TGTGCCAGCAGTTACCGCCGGACAGGGGGCACTGAAGCTTTCTTT
TRBV6-5	-	-	TRBJ2-3	CASSYRGWTDTQYF	TGTGCCAGCAGTTACAGGGGGTGGACAGATACGCAGTATTTT
TRBV18	TRBD1	-	TRBJ2-2	CASSPGTGSGPANTGELFF	TGTGCCAGCTCACCTGGGACAGGGTCGGGGCCCGCGAACACCGGGGAGCTGTTTTTT
TRBV5-1	TRBD1	-	TRBJ2-7	CASSRGQPSSYEQYF	TGCGCCAGCAGCCGGGGACAGCCTTCCTCCTACGAGCAGTACTTC
TRBV4-3	TRBD2	-	TRBJ2-3	CASSQGLAEDYTQYF	TGCGCCAGCAGCCAAGGACTAGCTGAGGACTATACGCAGTATTTT
TRBV5-1	TRBD1	few	TRBJ2-2	CASSPDSGQGDTGELFF	TGCGCCAGCAGCCCGGACTCGGGACAGGGGGACACCGGGGAGCTGTTTTTT
TRBV20-1	TRBD1	few	TRBJ2-3	CSASRTGPDTQYF	TGCAGTGCCTCGAGGACAGGGCCAGATACGCAGTATTTT
TRBV7-2	-	few	TRBJ1-5	CASSLTRQDQPQHF	TGTGCCAGCAGCTTAACCCGTCAGGATCAGCCCCAGCATTTT
TRBV10-1	-	many	TRBJ2-3	CASSPRATDTQYF	TGCGCCAGCAGTCCGAGGGCAACAGATACGCAGTATTTT
TRBV7-2	-	-	TRBJ2-1	CASSSPENEQFF	TGTGCCAGCAGCTCCCCCGAAAATGAGCAGTTCTTC
TRBV7-2	TRBD2	-	TRBJ2-4	CASSSQALAGGPVNIQYF	TGTGCCAGCAGCTCCCAGGCGCTAGCGGGGGGGCCAGTGAACATTCAGTACTTC
TRBV5-8	TRBD2	-	TRBJ2-2	CASSLVPAGDDTGELFF	TGTGCCAGCAGCTTGGTTCCAGCGGGGGACGACACCGGGGAGCTGTTTTTT
TRBV3-1	-	many	TRBJ2-5	CASSQGETQYF	TGTGCCAGCAGCCAAGGGGAGACCCAGTACTTC
TRBV28	-	many	TRBJ2-1	CASGISGYNEQFF	TGTGCCAGCGGAATTTCAGGATACAATGAGCAGTTCTTC
TRBV20-1	TRBD2	few	TRBJ2-2	CSARGIPGLAGGSSNTGELFF	TGCAGTGCTAGAGGCATCCCGGGACTAGCGGGGGGGTCTTCGAACACCGGGGAGCTGTTTTTT
TRBV5-1	TRBD2	few	TRBJ2-5	CASSLAKVAGYQETQYF	TGCGCCAGCAGCTTGGCCAAGGTAGCGGGGTACCAAGAGACCCAGTACTTC
TRBV5-6	-	-	TRBJ1-4	CASSRTEGDNEKLFF	TGTGCCAGCAGCCGTACCGAAGGAGACAATGAAAAACTGTTTTTT
TRBV5-1	-	-	TRBJ1-2	CASSSTGSDGYTF	TGCGCCAGCAGTAGTACAGGGTCGGATGGCTACACCTTC
TRBV20-1	-	few	TRBJ2-5	CSAARDSGGETQYF	TGCAGTGCGGCCCGGGACTCGGGTGGAGAGACCCAGTACTTC
TRBV10-3	-	many	TRBJ1-1	CAIRGFGQHTEAFF	TGTGCCATCAGGGGTTTTGGGCAGCACACTGAAGCTTTCTTT
TRBV12-5	-	few	TRBJ2-2	CASGLVLDGRWTGELFF	TGTGCTAGTGGTTTGGTACTCGATGGTAGATGGACCGGGGAGCTGTTTTTT
TRBV5-1	-	few	TRBJ1-2	CASSLMAAAPYGYTF	TGCGCCAGCAGCTTGATGGCAGCGGCTCCCTATGGCTACACCTTC
TRBV7-6	TRBD1	-	TRBJ2-3	CASSETGWRTDTQYF	TGTGCCAGCAGCGAGACAGGGTGGAGGACAGATACGCAGTATTTT
TRBV4-2	-	-	TRBJ2-1	CASSQDARTNEQFF	TGTGCCAGCAGCCAAGACGCCAGGACCAATGAGCAGTTCTTC
TRBV2	TRBD1	-	TRBJ1-5	CASSENRGGNQPQHF	TGTGCCAGCAGTGAAAACAGGGGTGGCAATCAGCCCCAGCATTTT
TRBV10-3	-	many	TRBJ2-3	CAISESLGLASTDTQYF	TGTGCCATCAGTGAGTCGCTAGGACTGGCTAGCACAGATACGCAGTATTTT
TRBV7-3	-	-	TRBJ2-1	CASSSTRTNEQFF	TGTGCCAGCAGCTCGACTAGGACGAATGAGCAGTTCTTC
TRBV4-2	-	few	TRBJ2-1	CASSHGTNSYNEQFF	TGTGCCAGCAGCCACGGAACAAACTCCTACAATGAGCAGTTCTTC
TRBV20-1	-	few	TRBJ2-3	CSADMATSTDTQYF	TGCAGTGCTGACATGGCGACTAGCACAGATACGCAGTATTTT
TRBV20-1	TRBD1	-	TRBJ2-1	CSALPETGHREQFF	TGCAGTGCCCTGCCTGAGACAGGGCATCGTGAGCAGTTCTTC
TRBV7-2	-	few	TRBJ2-3	CASRLAVGPTDTQYF	TGTGCCAGCAGGCTGGCGGTTGGGCCGACAGATACGCAGTATTTT
TRBV6-1	-	-	TRBJ1-6	CASIVTYFANSPLHF	TGTGCCAGCATCGTGACATATTTTGCCAATTCACCCCTCCACTTT
TRBV6-5	TRBD1	few	TRBJ2-1	CASSWDSYNEQFF	TGTGCCAGCAGTTGGGACAGCTACAATGAGCAGTTCTTC
TRBV4-1	TRBD1	-	TRBJ1-6	CASSHTGQGNSPLHF	TGCGCCAGCAGCCATACGGGACAGGGGAACTCACCCCTCCACTTT
TRBV19	-	few	TRBJ2-1	CASTFTRGSSYNEQFF	TGTGCCAGTACCTTCACCCGGGGGAGCTCCTACAATGAGCAGTTCTTC
TRBV3-1	-	-	TRBJ1-2	CASSQEGRMLYGYTF	TGTGCCAGCAGCCAAGAGGGGAGAATGTTGTATGGCTACACCTTC
TRBV7-2	-	-	TRBJ2-7	CASSLGGEYEQYF	TGTGCCAGCAGCTTAGGAGGGGAATACGAGCAGTACTTC
TRBV6-2/TRBV6-3	-	-	TRBJ2-4	CASSGQGLGKNIQYF	TGTGCCAGCAGTGGGCAGGGCTTGGGCAAAAACATTCAGTACTTC
TRBV24-1	TRBD2	few	TRBJ2-5	CATGTSGGETQYF	TGTGCCACCGGGACTAGCGGGGGAGAGACCCAGTACTTC
TRBV7-2	TRBD2	-	TRBJ2-3	CASSLRVAGGGDTQYF	TGTGCCAGCAGCTTAAGGGTAGCGGGGGGAGGAGATACGCAGTATTTT
TRBV5-4	TRBD2	-	TRBJ2-1	CASSFRLAGGNDEQFF	TGTGCCAGCAGTTTCCGACTAGCGGGGGGGAACGATGAGCAGTTCTTC
TRBV18	-	few	TRBJ1-1	CASSREKGDTEAFF	TGTGCCAGCTCACGCGAGAAGGGGGACACTGAAGCTTTCTTT
TRBV2	TRBD1	-	TRBJ2-1	CASRFDRGTYNEQFF	TGTGCCAGCAGATTTGACAGGGGAACCTACAATGAGCAGTTCTTC